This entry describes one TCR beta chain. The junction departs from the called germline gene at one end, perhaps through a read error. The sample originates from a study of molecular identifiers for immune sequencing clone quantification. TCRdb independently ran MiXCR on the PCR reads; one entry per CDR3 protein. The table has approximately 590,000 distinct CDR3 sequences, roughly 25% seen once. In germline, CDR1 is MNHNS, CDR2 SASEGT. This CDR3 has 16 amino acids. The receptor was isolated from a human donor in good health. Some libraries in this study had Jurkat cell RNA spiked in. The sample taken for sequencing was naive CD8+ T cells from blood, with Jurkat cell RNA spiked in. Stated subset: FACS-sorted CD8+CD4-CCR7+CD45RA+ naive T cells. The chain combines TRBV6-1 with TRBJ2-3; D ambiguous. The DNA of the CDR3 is TGTGCCAGCAGCGAGCTAGTTGGGGATAGCACAGCTACGCAGTATTTT. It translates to CASSELVGDSTATQYF.